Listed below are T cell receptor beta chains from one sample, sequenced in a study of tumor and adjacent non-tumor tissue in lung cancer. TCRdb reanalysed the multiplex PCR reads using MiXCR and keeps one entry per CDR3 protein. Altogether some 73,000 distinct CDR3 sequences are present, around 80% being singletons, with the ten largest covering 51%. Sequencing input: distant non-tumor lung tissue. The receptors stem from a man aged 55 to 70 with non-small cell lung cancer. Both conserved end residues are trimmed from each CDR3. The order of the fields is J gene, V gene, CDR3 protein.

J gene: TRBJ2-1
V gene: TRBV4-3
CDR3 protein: ASSSGISFNEQF

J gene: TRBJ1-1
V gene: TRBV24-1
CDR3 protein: ATMGEESTEAF

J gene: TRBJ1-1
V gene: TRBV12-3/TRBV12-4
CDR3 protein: ASSLDRVVMNTEAF

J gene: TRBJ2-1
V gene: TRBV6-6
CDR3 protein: ASRWGGGVYNEQF

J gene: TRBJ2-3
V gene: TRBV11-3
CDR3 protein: SSSLALGGGDTQY

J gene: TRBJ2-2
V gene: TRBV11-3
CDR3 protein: ASSHLATSGATGELF

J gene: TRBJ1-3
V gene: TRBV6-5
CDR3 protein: ASSDRLDSAGNTIY

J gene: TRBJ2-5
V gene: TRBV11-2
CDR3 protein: DSGSTVGGPKETQY

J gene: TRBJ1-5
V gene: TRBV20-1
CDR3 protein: SARVDRAGQPQH

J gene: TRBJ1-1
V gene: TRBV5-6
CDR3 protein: SSSLLQGSEAF

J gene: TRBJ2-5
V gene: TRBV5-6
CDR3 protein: ASSSKGGLCETQY

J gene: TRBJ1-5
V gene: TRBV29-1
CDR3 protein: SVETRDRPQH

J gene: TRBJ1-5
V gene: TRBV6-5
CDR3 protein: ASSRHRRGQPQH

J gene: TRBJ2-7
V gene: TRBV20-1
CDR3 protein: SAGGQRKQY

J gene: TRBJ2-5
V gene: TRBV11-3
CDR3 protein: ANSKTYREETQY

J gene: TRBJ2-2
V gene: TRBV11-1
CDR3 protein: VSSLGGRSTGELF

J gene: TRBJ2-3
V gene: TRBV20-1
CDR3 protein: SAPTAGAMHRTDMQY

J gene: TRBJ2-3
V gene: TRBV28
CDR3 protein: ASRLATLGDTQY

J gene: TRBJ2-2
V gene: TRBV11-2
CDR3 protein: ASSLINTGELF

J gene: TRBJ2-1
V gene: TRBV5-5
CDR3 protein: ASNSPLGGYNEQF

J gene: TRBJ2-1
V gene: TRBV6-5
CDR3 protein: ASSYSYRSSSYSEQL

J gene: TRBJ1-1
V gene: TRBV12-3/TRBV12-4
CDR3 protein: ASTVYEGIEAF

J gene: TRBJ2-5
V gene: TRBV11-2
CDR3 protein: AFSSTMGGPRETQY

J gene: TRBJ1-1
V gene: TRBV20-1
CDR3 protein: SAMRVVNTEAF

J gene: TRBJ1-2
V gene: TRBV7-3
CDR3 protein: ASSLTGDSVYGYT

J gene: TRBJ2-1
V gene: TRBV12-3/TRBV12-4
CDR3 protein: ASSPWWDSGSSYNEQF

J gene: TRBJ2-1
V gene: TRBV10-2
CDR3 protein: AIRVTRSSYNEQF

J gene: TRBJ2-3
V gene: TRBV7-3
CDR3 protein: ASSYGTGQDTQY